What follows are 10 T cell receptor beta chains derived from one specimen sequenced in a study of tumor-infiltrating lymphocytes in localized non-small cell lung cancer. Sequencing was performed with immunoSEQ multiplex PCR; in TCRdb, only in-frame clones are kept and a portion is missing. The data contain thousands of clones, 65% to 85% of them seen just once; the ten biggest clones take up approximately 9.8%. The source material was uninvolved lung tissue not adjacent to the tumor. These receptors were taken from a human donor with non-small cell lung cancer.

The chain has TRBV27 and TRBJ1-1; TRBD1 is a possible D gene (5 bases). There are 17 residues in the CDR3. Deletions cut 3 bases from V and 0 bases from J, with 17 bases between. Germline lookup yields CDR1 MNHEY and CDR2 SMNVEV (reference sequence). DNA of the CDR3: TGTGCCAGCAGTTTGGACCAAATGACAGCCATGAACACTGAAGCTTTCTTT. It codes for CASSLDQMTAMNTEAFF.

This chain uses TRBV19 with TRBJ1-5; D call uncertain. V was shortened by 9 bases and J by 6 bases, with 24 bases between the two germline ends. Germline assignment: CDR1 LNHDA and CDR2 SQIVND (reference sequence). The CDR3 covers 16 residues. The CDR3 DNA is TGTGCCAGCCCACCTATCAGGACTCTTAAAGGTCAGCCCCAGCATTTT. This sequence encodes CASPPIRTLKGQPQHF.

In DNA, the CDR3 is TGTGCCAGCAGCTTATCGGACAGGGGTGGCTATGGCTACACCTTC. Its protein is CASSLSDRGGYGYTF. The genes are TRBV2 and TRBJ1-2, with 9 bases aligning to TRBD1. From germline, CDR1 is SNHLY and CDR2 FYNNEI. There are 15 residues in the CDR3. V lost 6 bases and J lost 4; bases outside the gene matches: 9. Together with reference TRBV2 and TRBJ1-2, the CDR3 gives the full variable domain: EPEVTQTPSHQVTQMGQEVILRCVPISNHLYFYWYRQILGQKVEFLVSFYNNEISEKSEIFDDQFSVERPDGSNFTLKIRSTKLEDSAMYFCASSLSDRGGYGYTFGSGTRLTVV.

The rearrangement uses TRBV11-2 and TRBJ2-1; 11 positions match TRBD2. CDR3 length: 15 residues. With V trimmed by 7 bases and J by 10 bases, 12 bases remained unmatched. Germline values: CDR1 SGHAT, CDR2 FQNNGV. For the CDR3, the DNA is TGTGCCAGCATCGAGGGGACTAGCGGAGACTGGGAGCAGTTCTTC. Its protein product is CASIEGTSGDWEQFF.

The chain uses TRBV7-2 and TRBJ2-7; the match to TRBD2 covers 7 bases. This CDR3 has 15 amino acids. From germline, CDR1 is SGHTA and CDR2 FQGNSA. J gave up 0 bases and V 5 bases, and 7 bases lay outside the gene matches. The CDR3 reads CASSPDSGRSYEQYF. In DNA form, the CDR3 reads TGTGCCAGCAGCCCCGATAGCGGGCGCTCCTACGAGCAGTACTTC. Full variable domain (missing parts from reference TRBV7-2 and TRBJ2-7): GAGVSQSPSNKVTEKGKDVELRCDPISGHTALYWYRQSLGQGLEFLIYFQGNSAPDKSGLPSDRFSAERTGGSVSTLTIQRTQQEDSAVYLCASSPDSGRSYEQYFGPGTRLTVT.

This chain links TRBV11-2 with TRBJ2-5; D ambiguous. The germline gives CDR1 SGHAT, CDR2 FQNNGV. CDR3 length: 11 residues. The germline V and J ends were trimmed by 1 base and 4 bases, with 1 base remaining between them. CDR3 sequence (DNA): TGTGCCAGCAGCTTAGGAGAGACCCAGTACTTC. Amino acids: CASSLGETQYF.

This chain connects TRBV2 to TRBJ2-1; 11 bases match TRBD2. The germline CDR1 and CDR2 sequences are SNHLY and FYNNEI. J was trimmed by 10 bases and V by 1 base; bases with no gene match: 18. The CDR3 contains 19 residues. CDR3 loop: CASSEGAGGWLAGGPEQFF. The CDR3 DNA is TGTGCCAGCAGTGAAGGAGCAGGGGGCTGGTTAGCGGGAGGGCCGGAGCAGTTCTTC.

This chain's CDR3 is CASSVQPTGTYEQYF. DNA for the CDR3: TGTGCCAGCAGCGTGCAGCCGACGGGAACCTACGAGCAGTACTTC. The chain couples TRBV9 to TRBJ2-7; possibly TRBD2 for D (5 bases). Germline V gene lookup returns CDR1 SGDLS and CDR2 YYNGEE. The CDR3 spans 15 residues. V was shortened by 2 bases and J by 2 bases, with 14 bases between the two germline ends.

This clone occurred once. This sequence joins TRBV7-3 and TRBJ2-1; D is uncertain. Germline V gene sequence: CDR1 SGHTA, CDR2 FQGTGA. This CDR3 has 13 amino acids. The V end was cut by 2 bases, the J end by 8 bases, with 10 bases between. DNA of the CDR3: TGTGCCAGCAGCTTACATAGTGTCGATGAGCAGTTCTTC. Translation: CASSLHSVDEQFF.

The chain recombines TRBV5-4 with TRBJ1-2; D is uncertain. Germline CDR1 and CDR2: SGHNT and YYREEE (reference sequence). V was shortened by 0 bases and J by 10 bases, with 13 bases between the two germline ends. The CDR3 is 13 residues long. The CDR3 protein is CASSLGDGVYYTF. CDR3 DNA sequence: TGTGCCAGCAGCTTGGGTGACGGAGTTTACTACACCTTC.